This passage covers 2 T cell receptor beta chains from one sample sequenced in a study of CD8+ T cells in alopecia areata (dated by TCRdb to 2016 to 2018). Receptor libraries were prepared by the immunoSEQ multiplex PCR assay. For TCR sequencing, RNA was extracted from every sample and reverse transcribed into cDNA to serve as template. Not all clones reach the TCRdb copy of this immuneACCESS table, which keeps in-frame sequences only. Checked studies attribute under half of the gap to unresolved V genes and leave the rest unexplained. This sample lists roughly 150,000 clones; 80% to 90% were detected once. Less than 15% of the sample belongs to the ten largest clones. The time point label for this specimen denotes: baseline before oral tofacitinib. This material consisted of CD8+ T cells sorted from blood, taken at week 0. The receptors come from a human donor with alopecia areata.

V usage is TRBV7-9 and J usage is TRBJ1-6; TRBD1 matches at 7 bases. This CDR3 is 15 amino acids long. V was clipped by 5 bases and J by 2 bases; unmatched bases: 3. CDR1 SEHNR and CDR2 FQNEAQ come from the germline V gene (reference sequence). The CDR3, as DNA: TGTGCCAGCAGCCCCGGGACAGCCTATAATTCACCCCTCCACTTT. Its protein product is CASSPGTAYNSPLHF.

V is TRBV9 and J is TRBJ2-7; 7 bases fit TRBD2. Trimming at V came to 0 bases and at J to 2 bases, leaving 2 bases not matched to a gene. The CDR3 length is 14 residues. CDR1 is SGDLS and CDR2 is YYNGEE in the germline V gene. The CDR3 protein is CASSVAGGTYEQYF. CDR3 coding DNA: TGTGCCAGCAGCGTAGCGGGAGGCACCTACGAGCAGTACTTC.